These T cell receptor beta chains were read from a single sample in a study of a mutant IDH1 vaccine in newly diagnosed glioma. Method: immunoSEQ multiplex PCR; TCRdb's copy keeps in-frame clones and lacks some. The table records about 39,000 clones, approximately 80% of them present only once. Which antigens these TCRs recognize remains unknown. The starting material was peripheral blood mononuclear cells (PBMCs), obtained from a glioma patient whose treatment included an IDH1 peptide vaccine. All receptors derive from a woman aged 25 to 39 with glioma. Some clones in this sample may be carry-over from other donors' samples. CDR3s include the opening cysteine and the closing phenylalanine or tryptophan. Fields, in order: CDR3 DNA, CDR3 protein, clone size, CDR3 length, D gene, J gene, V gene. D genes are given only for firm matches. For some rows the clone size is stated as once, few or many, or as a class when expanded; others skip it.

TGTGCCAGCAGCTTGGCGCGGGGGAGACTGGTTCGCGAGCAGTACTTC	CASSLARGRLVREQYF	few	16	TRBD2	TRBJ2-7	TRBV5-5
TGTGCCAGCAGCGCGACAGGGTTGGATCAGCCCCAGCATTTT	CASSATGLDQPQHF	-	14	TRBD1	TRBJ1-5	TRBV7-9
TGTGCCAGCAGCTTAGGGCCGCCGCGACAGGGGATGAAGACCCAGTACTTC	CASSLGPPRQGMKTQYF	once	17	TRBD1	TRBJ2-5	TRBV7-2
TGCGCCAGCAGTGATTGGGGGAGGCCGGACTACAATGAGCAGTTCTTC	CASSDWGRPDYNEQFF	-	16	-	TRBJ2-1	TRBV10-1
TGTGCCAGCAGTTTATGGGGGGGAGAAGCTTTCTTT	CASSLWGGEAFF	-	12	-	TRBJ1-1	TRBV28
TGTGCCAGCACCTCGAGAACTGAAGCTTTCTTT	CASTSRTEAFF	-	11	-	TRBJ1-1	TRBV5-8
TGTGCCAGCAGCTCGGCCCCGAGCGGAAGCGACAATGAGCAGTTCTTC	CASSSAPSGSDNEQFF	-	16	-	TRBJ2-1	TRBV11-1
TGTGCCAGCAGCCCGGGGGCCAACGCCGGGGAGCTGTTTTTT	CASSPGANAGELFF	-	14	-	TRBJ2-2	TRBV2
TGTGCCAGCAGCTTGGGGCCTATTGACACCCCTCTGGGGGAGCTGTTTTTT	CASSLGPIDTPLGELFF	-	17	-	TRBJ2-2	TRBV5-4
TGTGCCATCAGTGGAGGGGCTAGCTCCTACAATGAGCAGTTCTTC	CAISGGASSYNEQFF	-	15	-	TRBJ2-1	TRBV10-3
TGTGCCAGCAGTTTATCGAGGCAGGGGGGGAATGGCTACACCTTC	CASSLSRQGGNGYTF	-	15	TRBD1	TRBJ1-2	TRBV27
TGTGCCAGCAGCCCCGGGACTCCAGCGGGCGGGGAGCTGTTTTTT	CASSPGTPAGGELFF	-	15	-	TRBJ2-2	TRBV4-2
TGTGCCAGCTCACCAGGGCAGGATGTACGTACTTTCTTT	CASSPGQDVRTFF	-	13	-	TRBJ1-1	TRBV18
TGTGCCTGGAGTGTAGGGGGACCCCTGACTAATTCACCCCTCCACTTT	CAWSVGGPLTNSPLHF	-	16	-	TRBJ1-6	TRBV30
TGTGCCAGCAGAAAGGGATTTGGAACTGAAGCTTTCTTT	CASRKGFGTEAFF	-	13	-	TRBJ1-1	TRBV6-5